This TCR beta chain is from a study of graft-versus-host responses after intestinal transplantation. Overall study: Grafts that recipients had were multivisceral, liver-intestinal, or isolated intestinal transplants. Study findings and constraints: The authors found GvH clones in recipient marrow, some appearing first in ileum or blood. Peak circulating GvH clone levels were associated with early post-transplant HvG declines.

About this clone itself: Its target is unknown.

Produced via immunoSEQ multiplex PCR; TCRdb's table is partial and in-frame only. Of about 47,000 clones listed, approximately 95% were seen once; the top ten hold roughly 0.21%. Trimming cost V 5 bases and J 1 base, with 8 bases left between them. This CDR3 has 13 amino acids. Germline CDR1 is SGHNT and CDR2 is YENEEA. This sequence joins TRBV11-3 and TRBJ1-1; D not resolved. The sequence was obtained from a human donor who was the organ donor for an intestinal transplant. This sample comprised unstimulated CD8+ T cells sorted from spleen or lymph node cells, obtained before transplant. The DNA of the CDR3 is TGTGCCAGCAGCCCAGAAGGGAACACTGAAGCTTTCTTT. Translated, it gives CASSPEGNTEAFF.